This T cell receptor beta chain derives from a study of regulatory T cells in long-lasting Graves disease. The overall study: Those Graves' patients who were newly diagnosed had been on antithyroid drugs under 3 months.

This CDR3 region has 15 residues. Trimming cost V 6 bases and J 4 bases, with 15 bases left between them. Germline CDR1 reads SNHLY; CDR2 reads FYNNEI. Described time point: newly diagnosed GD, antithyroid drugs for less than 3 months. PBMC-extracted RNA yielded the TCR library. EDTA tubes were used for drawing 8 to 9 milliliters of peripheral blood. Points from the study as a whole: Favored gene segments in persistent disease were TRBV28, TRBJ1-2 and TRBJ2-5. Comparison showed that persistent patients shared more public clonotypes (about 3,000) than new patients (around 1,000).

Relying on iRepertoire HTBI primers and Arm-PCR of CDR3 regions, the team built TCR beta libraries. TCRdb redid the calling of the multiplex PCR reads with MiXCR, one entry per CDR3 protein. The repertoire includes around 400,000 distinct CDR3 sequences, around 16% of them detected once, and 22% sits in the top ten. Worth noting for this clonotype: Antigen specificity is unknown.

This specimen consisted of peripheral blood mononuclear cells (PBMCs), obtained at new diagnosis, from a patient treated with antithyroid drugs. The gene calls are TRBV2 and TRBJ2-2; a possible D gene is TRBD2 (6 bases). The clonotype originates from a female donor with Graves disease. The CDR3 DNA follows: TGTGCCAGCAGCTTGGAGGGTGCGACCACCGGGGAGCTGTTTTTT. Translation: CASSLEGATTGELFF.